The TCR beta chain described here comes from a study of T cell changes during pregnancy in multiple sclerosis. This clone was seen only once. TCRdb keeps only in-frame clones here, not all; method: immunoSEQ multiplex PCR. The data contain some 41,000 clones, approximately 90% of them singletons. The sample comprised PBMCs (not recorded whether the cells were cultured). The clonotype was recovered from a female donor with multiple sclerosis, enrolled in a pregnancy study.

CDR3 bases: TGTGCCAGCAGTGGTGGACTAGGGCGGGAGTTAGATACGCAGTATTTT. It encodes CASSGGLGRELDTQYF. The chain joins TRBV27 to TRBJ2-3, with 7 bases lining up with TRBD2. Per the germline V gene, CDR1 is MNHEY and CDR2 is SMNVEV (reference sequence). V lost 5 bases to trimming and J lost 5 bases; unmatched junction nucleotides: 13. This CDR3 spans 16 amino acids.